This T cell receptor beta chain was documented in a study of cytomegalovirus exposure and HLA in healthy donors. This clone was counted a single time. The PCR had 60 Vbeta and 13 Jbeta primers. Generated by immunoSEQ multiplex PCR, the TCRdb table keeps only in-frame clones and is missing some. The profile shows about 160,000 clones, roughly three quarters of them singletons. Germline V gene data show CDR1 as SGHNT and CDR2 as YENEEA. The CDR3 length is 17 residues. Germline trimming cut 8 bases from V and 3 bases from J; bases unmatched to any gene: 16. The V and J genes are TRBV11-3 and TRBJ2-3; TRBD1 matches 8 bases. This sequence was found in a man younger than 30 in good health and CMV-seropositive. The source material was PBMCs. Written as DNA, the CDR3 is TGTGCCAGCCGCCCTACCCCGACAGGGGTAAAGACAGATACGCAGTATTTT. Translated, it gives CASRPTPTGVKTDTQYF.